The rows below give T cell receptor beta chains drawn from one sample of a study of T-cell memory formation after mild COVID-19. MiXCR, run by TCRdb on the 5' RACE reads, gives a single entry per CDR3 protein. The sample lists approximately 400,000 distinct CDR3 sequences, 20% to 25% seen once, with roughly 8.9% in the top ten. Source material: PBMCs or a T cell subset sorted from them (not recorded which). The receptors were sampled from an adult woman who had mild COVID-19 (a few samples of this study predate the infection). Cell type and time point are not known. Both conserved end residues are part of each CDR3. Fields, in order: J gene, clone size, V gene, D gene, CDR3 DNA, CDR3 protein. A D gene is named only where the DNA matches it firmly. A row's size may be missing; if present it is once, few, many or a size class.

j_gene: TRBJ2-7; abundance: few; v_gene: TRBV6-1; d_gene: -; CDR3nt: TGTGCCAGCAGTGAAGGGAGGAAGGTTGGGAACTTC; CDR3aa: CASSEGRKVGNF
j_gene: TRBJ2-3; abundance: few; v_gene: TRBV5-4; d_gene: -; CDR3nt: TGTGCCAGCAGCTGGGGTCCCCCGAGGGAAACAGATACGCAGTATTTT; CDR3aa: CASSWGPPRETDTQYF
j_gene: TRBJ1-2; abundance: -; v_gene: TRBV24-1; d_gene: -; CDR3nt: TGTGCCACCAGTCCGGGACCATATGGCTACACCTTC; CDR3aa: CATSPGPYGYTF
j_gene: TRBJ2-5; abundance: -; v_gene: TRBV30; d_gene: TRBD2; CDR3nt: TGTGCCTGGAGTTCAGGCGGGAGGATGGGAGAGACCCAGTACTTC; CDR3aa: CAWSSGGRMGETQYF
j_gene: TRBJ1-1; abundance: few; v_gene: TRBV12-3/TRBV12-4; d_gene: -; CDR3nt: TGTGCCAGCAGTTTTTTTGGGAACACTGAAGCTTTCTTT; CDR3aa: CASSFFGNTEAFF
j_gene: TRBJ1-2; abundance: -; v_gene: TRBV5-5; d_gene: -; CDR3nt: TGTGCCAGCAGCTTGGGGCAGGGCTTGGACTATGGCTACACCTTC; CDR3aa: CASSLGQGLDYGYTF
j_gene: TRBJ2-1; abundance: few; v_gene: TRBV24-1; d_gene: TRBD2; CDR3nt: TGTGCCACCAGTGATTTAAGGCTAGCGGGGAATGAGCAGTTCTTC; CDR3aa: CATSDLRLAGNEQFF
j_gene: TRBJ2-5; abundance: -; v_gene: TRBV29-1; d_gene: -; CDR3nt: TGCAGCGTTTACAGGGGAGGGGACCAAGAGACCCAGTACTTC; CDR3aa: CSVYRGGDQETQYF
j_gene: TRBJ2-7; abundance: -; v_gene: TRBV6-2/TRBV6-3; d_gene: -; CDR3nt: TGTGCCAGCAGACAACGGACAAATTCCTACGAGCAGTACTTC; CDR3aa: CASRQRTNSYEQYF
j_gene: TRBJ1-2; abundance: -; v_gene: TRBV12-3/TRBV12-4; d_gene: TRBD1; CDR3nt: TGTGCCAGCAGAAGACAGGGGGCTGGTGGCTACACCTTC; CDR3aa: CASRRQGAGGYTF
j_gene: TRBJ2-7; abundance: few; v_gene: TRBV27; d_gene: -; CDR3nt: TGTGCCAGCAGTAGTAGGCAGGGTAAGGGCCACGAGCAGTACTTC; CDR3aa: CASSSRQGKGHEQYF
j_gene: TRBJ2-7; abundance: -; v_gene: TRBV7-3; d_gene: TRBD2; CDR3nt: TGTGCCAGCAGCTTGACTAGCGGTGCCTACGAGCAGTACTTC; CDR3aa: CASSLTSGAYEQYF
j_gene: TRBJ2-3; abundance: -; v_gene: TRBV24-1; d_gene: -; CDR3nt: TGTGCCACCAGTGATTTCGGGGGTAGCACAGATACGCAGTATTTT; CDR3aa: CATSDFGGSTDTQYF
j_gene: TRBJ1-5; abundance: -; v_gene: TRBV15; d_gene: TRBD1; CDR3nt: TGTGCCACCAGCGTCTTGGACAGGCAAAGCAATCAGCCCCAGCATTTT; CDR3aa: CATSVLDRQSNQPQHF
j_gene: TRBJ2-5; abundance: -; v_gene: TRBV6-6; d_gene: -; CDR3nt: TGTGCCAGCAGTTACGGTGTGGGCGGAGGGCAAGAGACCCAGTACTTC; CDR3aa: CASSYGVGGGQETQYF
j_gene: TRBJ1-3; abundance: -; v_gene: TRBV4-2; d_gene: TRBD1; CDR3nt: TGTGCCAGCAGCCAGACCAGGACAGGGGGAAACACCATATATTTT; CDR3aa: CASSQTRTGGNTIYF
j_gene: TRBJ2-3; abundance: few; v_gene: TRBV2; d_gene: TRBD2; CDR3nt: TGTGCCAGCGGACGGACTAGTGCCACAGATACGCAGTATTTT; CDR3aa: CASGRTSATDTQYF
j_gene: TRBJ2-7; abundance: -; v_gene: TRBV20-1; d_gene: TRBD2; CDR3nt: TGCAGTGCTAGAGGAGGGACTACCTCCTACGAGCAGTACTTC; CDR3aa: CSARGGTTSYEQYF
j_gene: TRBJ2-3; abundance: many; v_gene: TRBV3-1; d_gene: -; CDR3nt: TGTGCCAGCAGCCAAGTCGGGGGTCGGGTGGATACGCAGTATTTT; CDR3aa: CASSQVGGRVDTQYF
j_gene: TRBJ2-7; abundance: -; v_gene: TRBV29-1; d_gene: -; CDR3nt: TGCAGCGGTGGACCATCCACTCTGGGGGGCGCCGAGCAGTACTTC; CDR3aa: CSGGPSTLGGAEQYF
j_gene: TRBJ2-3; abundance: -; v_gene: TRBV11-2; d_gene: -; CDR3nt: TGTGCCAGCAGCCGGCCCTGGCCCGCAGATACGCAGTATTTT; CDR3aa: CASSRPWPADTQYF
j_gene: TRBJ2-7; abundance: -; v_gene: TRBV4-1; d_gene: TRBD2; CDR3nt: TGCGCCAGCAGGTCGACTAGCGGGGACCACGAGCAGTACTTC; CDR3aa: CASRSTSGDHEQYF
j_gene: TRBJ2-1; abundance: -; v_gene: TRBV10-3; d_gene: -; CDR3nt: TGTGCCATCAGTGACGCGCGGTCCTCCTACAATGAGCAGTTCTTC; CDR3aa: CAISDARSSYNEQFF
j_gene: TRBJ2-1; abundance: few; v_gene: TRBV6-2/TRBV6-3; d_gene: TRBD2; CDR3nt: TGTGCCAGCAGTCAACACTCACTAGCGAACCCTTCCTACAATGAGCAGTTCTTC; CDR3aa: CASSQHSLANPSYNEQFF
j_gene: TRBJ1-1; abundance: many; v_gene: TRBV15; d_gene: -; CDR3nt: TGTGCCACCAGCAGAGATCGGAGTTGGGGCACTGAAGCTTTCTTT; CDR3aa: CATSRDRSWGTEAFF
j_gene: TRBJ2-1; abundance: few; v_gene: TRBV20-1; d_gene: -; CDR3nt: TGCAGTGCTCCCAACGCCGCAAGGAGCTCCTACAATGAGCAGTTCTTC; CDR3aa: CSAPNAARSSYNEQFF
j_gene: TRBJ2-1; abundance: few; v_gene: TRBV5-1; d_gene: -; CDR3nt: TGCGCCAGCAGGTCAGGGCCGGCGAACAATGAGCAGTTCTTC; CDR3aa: CASRSGPANNEQFF
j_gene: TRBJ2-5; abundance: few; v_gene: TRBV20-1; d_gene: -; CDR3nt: TGCAGTGCTAGAGGACAGCCCTCACCCCAGTACTTC; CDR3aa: CSARGQPSPQYF
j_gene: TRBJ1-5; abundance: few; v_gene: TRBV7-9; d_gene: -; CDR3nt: TGTGCCAGCAGCTTAGAAGGGGCGGATAGCAATCAGCCCCAGCATTTT; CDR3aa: CASSLEGADSNQPQHF
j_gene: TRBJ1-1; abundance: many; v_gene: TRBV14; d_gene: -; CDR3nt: TGTGCCAGCAGCCAAGTCCCCACTGAAGCTTTCTTT; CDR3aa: CASSQVPTEAFF
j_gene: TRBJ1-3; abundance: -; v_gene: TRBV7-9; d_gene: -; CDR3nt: TGTGCCAGCAGCTTAGCGGGTTCCTCTGGAAACACCATATATTTT; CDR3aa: CASSLAGSSGNTIYF
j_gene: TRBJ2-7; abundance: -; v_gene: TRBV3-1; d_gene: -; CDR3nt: TGTGCCAGCAGCCAAGAGTCGAGGGTACCCTCCTACGAGCAGTACTTC; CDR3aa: CASSQESRVPSYEQYF
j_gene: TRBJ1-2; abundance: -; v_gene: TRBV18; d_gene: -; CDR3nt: TGTGCCAGCTCACCACGGGAGGCTGGCTACACCTTC; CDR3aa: CASSPREAGYTF
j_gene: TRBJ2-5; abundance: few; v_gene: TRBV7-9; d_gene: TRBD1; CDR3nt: TGTGCCAGCAGCTTCCCTGGGACAGACCAAGAGACCCAGTACTTC; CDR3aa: CASSFPGTDQETQYF
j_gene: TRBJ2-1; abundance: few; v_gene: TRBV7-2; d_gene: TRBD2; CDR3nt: TGTGCCAGCAGCCCTGAGCGGGAGGGCCCCCAGCGGTTCTTC; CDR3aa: CASSPEREGPQRFF
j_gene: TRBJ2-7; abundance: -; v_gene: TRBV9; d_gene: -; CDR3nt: TGTGCCAGCAGCGTTGGAGGGGGGGTCTACGAGCAGTACTTC; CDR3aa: CASSVGGGVYEQYF
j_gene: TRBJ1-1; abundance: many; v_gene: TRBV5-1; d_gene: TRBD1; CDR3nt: TGCGCCAGCAGCGCAGTCACAGGGGCTGCCACTGAAGCTTTCTTT; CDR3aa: CASSAVTGAATEAFF
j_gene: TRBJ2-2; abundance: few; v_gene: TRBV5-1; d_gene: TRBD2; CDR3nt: TGCGCCAGCAGCTTGGGGAGCGGGGGTATCACCGGGGAGCTGTTTTTT; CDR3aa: CASSLGSGGITGELFF
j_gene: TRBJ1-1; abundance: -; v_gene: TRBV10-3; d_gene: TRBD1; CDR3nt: TGTGCCATCAGTCTTGGGGGGACAGGGGAAGCTTTCTTT; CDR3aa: CAISLGGTGEAFF
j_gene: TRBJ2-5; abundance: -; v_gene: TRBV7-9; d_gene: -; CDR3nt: TGTGCCAGCAGAGGGGGGGCCTACCAAGAGACCCAGTACTTC; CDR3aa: CASRGGAYQETQYF
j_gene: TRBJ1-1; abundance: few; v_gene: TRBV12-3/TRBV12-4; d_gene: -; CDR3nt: TGTGCCAGCAGTTTAGGGAGACAGACAGAAGCTTTCTTT; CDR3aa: CASSLGRQTEAFF
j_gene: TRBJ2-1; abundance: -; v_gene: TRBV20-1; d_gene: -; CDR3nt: TGCAGTGCTAGCGGGGGCGGACCCTACAATGAGCAGTTCTTC; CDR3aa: CSASGGGPYNEQFF
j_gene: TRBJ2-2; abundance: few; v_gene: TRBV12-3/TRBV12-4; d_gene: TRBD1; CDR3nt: TGTGCCAGCAGTGACCGACAGGGGAAAGGACCCGGGGAGCTGTTTTTT; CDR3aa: CASSDRQGKGPGELFF
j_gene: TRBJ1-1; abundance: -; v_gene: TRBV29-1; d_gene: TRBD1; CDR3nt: TGCAGCGTTGAAAGTGACAGGGAGGACACTGAAGCTTTCTTT; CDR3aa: CSVESDREDTEAFF
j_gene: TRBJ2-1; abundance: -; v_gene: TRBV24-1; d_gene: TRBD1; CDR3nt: TGTGCCACCAGGGGGGACAGGGGGAGCGATGAGCAGTTCTTC; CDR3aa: CATRGDRGSDEQFF
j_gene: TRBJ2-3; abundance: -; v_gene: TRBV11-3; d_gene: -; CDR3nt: TGTGCCAGCAGCTTAGCCCAGGCGGGGACGCAGTATTTT; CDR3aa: CASSLAQAGTQYF
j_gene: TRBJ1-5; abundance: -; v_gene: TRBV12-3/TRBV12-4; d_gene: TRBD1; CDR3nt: TGTGCCAGCAGTTTGCGGGACAGGGGAAGCAATCAGCCCCAGCATTTT; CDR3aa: CASSLRDRGSNQPQHF
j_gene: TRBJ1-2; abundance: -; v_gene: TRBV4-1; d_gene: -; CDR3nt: TGCGCCAGCAGCCAAAGAGGGCAGAGTAACTATGGCTACACCTTC; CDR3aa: CASSQRGQSNYGYTF
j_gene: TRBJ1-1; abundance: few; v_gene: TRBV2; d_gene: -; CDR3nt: TGTGCCAGCAGCCCCCTCAGGGACGCTGAAGCTTTCTTT; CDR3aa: CASSPLRDAEAFF
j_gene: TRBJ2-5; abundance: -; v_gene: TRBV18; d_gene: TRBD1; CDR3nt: TGTGCCAGCTCCGATCCGGGACAGGGGTTCGGCGAGACCCAGTACTTC; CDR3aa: CASSDPGQGFGETQYF
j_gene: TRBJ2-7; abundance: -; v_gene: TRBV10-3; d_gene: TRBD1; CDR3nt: TGTGCCACTCGCCCGGGACAGGGAGTCAACGAGCAGTACTTC; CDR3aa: CATRPGQGVNEQYF
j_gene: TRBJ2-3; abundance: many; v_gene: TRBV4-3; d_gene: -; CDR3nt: TGCGCCAGCAGCCAAGATAGTGCCACAGATACGCAGTATTTT; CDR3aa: CASSQDSATDTQYF
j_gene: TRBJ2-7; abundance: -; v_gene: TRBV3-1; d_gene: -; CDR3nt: TGTGCCAGCAGCCAAGATGCACGGAACGAGCAGTACTTC; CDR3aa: CASSQDARNEQYF
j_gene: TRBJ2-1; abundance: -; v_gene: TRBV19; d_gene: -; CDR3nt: TGTGCCAGTAGTCCGGGGGACCGGAGCTCCTACAATGAGCAGTTCTTC; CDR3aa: CASSPGDRSSYNEQFF
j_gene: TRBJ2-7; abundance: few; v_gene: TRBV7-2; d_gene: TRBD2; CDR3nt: TGTGCCAGCAGCTTAGCAGTGGGTAGCGGGATTTTATCGGACTACGAGCAGTACTTC; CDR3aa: CASSLAVGSGILSDYEQYF
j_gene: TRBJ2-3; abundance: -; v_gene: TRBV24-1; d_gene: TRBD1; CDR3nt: TGTGCCACCAGTGACCGACAGGGGGATGGGGATACGCAGTATTTT; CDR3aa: CATSDRQGDGDTQYF